These 12 T cell receptor beta chains originate from one sample sequenced in a study of T cell repertoires in cytomegalovirus infection. TCRdb re-analysed the reads in MiXCR, keeping a single row per CDR3 protein. Of more than 150,000 distinct CDR3 sequences listed, 28% are singletons. Sequenced material: PBMCs. All receptors come from a human donor in good health (CMV status not recorded). Some clones in this sample may be carry-over from other donors' samples.

The chain recombines TRBV10-1 with TRBJ1-5; TRBD1 matches at 8 bases. The CDR3 is 13 amino acids. The germline V gene has CDR1 WNHNN and CDR2 SYGVQD (reference sequence). Unmatched junction bases numbered 5, after V lost 6 bases and J lost 7 bases. The CDR3 sequence: CASSGTGSQPQHF. CDR3 DNA: TGCGCCAGCAGCGGGACAGGATCCCAGCCCCAGCATTTT.

This clonotype was picked up one time. The V gene is TRBV11-2, the J gene TRBJ1-3; no clear D gene. CDR1 and CDR2 from the germline V gene are SGHAT and FQNNGV. This CDR3 is built from 15 residues. The V and J ends lost 1 base and 0 bases respectively, with 7 bases between them. The CDR3 DNA sequence: TGTGCCAGCAGCTTAGCAGTGTTCTCTGGAAACACCATATATTTT. Translated, it gives CASSLAVFSGNTIYF.

The genes are TRBV12-5 and TRBJ1-5; D is possibly TRBD1 (5 bases). Germline V gene lookup returns CDR1 LGHNT and CDR2 FRNRAP. The CDR3 extends over 15 amino acids. Between the trimmed V and J ends, which lost 2 bases and 2 bases, there was a span of 10 bases. CDR3 bases: TGTGCTAGTGGTTTGACCGACAGTGGCAATCAGCCCCAGCATTTT. Residues: CASGLTDSGNQPQHF.

The chain joins TRBV6-5 to TRBJ2-1; 7 bases align to TRBD2. V gave up 2 bases and J gave up 4 bases; unmatched junction bases: 8. The CDR3 spans 16 residues. Germline-derived CDR1 and CDR2 are MNHEY and SVGAGI. The CDR3 loop reads CASSYQFRGGYNEQFF. The CDR3 region has the DNA TGTGCCAGCAGTTACCAATTTCGGGGAGGGTACAATGAGCAGTTCTTC.

The gene calls are TRBV2 and TRBJ2-7, with 10 bases identical to TRBD2. This CDR3 has 14 residues. Germline V lookup: CDR1 SNHLY, CDR2 FYNNEI. Trimming cost V 9 bases and J 5 bases; bases outside gene matches: 10. CDR3: CASKETSGENEQYF. CDR3 nucleotide sequence: TGTGCCAGTAAGGAAACTAGCGGGGAAAACGAGCAGTACTTC.

The chain is built from TRBV12-3 or TRBV12-4 and TRBJ2-5, with D uncertain. The CDR3 consists of 13 residues. Trimming removed 3 bases at V and 2 bases at J, with 7 bases between. CDR3 DNA sequence: TGTGCCAGCAGTTTTGGGAATCAAGAGACCCAGTACTTC. Its translation: CASSFGNQETQYF.

This clonotype appeared a few times. The J gene is TRBJ1-1, the V gene TRBV9; 7 bases are a match to TRBD1. The CDR3 has 16 amino acids. CDR1 is SGDLS, CDR2 YYNGEE, per germline. Losses at the gene ends were 4 bases for V and 2 bases for J; bases not matched to a gene: 11. For the CDR3, the DNA is TGTGCCAGCAGCCCGGACGAGACAGGGCCAAACACTGAAGCTTTCTTT. It is translated as CASSPDETGPNTEAFF.

This chain uses TRBV29-1 with TRBJ1-1; no clear D gene. V was trimmed by 5 bases and J by 4 bases, leaving 14 bases between them. Germline CDR1 is SQVTM and CDR2 is ANQGSEA. The CDR3 has 13 residues. The CDR3 nucleotides read TGCAGCGTTCGAGCTGGAGGGAGCACTGAAGCTTTCTTT. It encodes CSVRAGGSTEAFF.

This clonotype was recorded a few times. The rearrangement links TRBV6-2 or TRBV6-3 to TRBJ1-1; D is ambiguous. The CDR3 runs to 13 residues. CDR1 is MNHEY, CDR2 SVGEGT, per germline. V lost 6 bases and J lost 4, with 12 bases in between. CDR3: CASSWFVGTEAFF. DNA of the CDR3: TGTGCCAGCAGCTGGTTTGTTGGCACTGAAGCTTTCTTT.

This clonotype was found many times. The CDR3 DNA follows: TGCGCCAGCAGTGAGAGAAGGGACAGGGCGGGAACTGAAGCTTTCTTT. Translated: CASSERRDRAGTEAFF. This chain links TRBV10-2 with TRBJ1-1; TRBD1 matches at 9 bases. This CDR3 spans 16 amino acids. Germline V gene lookup returns CDR1 WSHSY and CDR2 SAAADI. J gave up 5 bases and V 2 bases, and 9 bases lay outside the gene matches.

This clonotype was counted at least ten times. The chain links TRBV7-2 to TRBJ2-1, with D hard to call. The germline CDR1 and CDR2 sequences are SGHTA and FQGNSA. The CDR3 loop spans 13 amino acids. Trimming cost V 8 bases and J 8 bases, with 16 bases left between them. CDR3 nucleotides: TGTGCCAGCTTCCCCGGCCCACAAGATGAGCAGTTCTTC. This translates into CASFPGPQDEQFF.

V and J are TRBV6-6 and TRBJ1-6; 7 nucleotides match TRBD1. Unmatched junction bases numbered 3, after V lost 0 bases and J lost 7 bases. This CDR3 has 15 residues. Germline V gene lookup returns CDR1 MNHNY and CDR2 SVGAGI (reference sequence). CDR3 loop: CASSYSGTVNSPLHF. The CDR3 DNA is TGTGCCAGCAGTTACTCAGGGACAGTAAATTCACCCCTCCACTTT.